Presented here are 10 T cell receptor beta chains from one specimen sequenced in a study of beta chain features in type 1 diabetes. Points from the study as a whole: TCRB CDR3s from Type 1 diabetes patients were moderately but significantly shorter in all four CD4+ subsets.

As every portion of the isolated RNA was reverse transcribed, the sequencing read expressed TCRB transcripts. This table comes from immunoSEQ multiplex PCR, and its TCRdb copy is limited to in-frame clones, with some not included. The data show 200,000 to 300,000 clones, with around 21% seen just once and approximately 0.029% held by the top ten. These receptors' targets are unknown. Sequencing was done on a sample of naive CD4+ T cells from blood. The receptors derive from a middle-aged woman with type 1 diabetes.

This clone was picked up a small number of times. This chain joins TRBV27 and TRBJ1-2; D remains ambiguous. Trimming left V 0 bases short and J 0 bases short, with 5 bases between. Germline V gene data show CDR1 as MNHEY and CDR2 as SMNVEV (reference sequence). This CDR3 region has 14 residues. The CDR3 loop reads CASSLSFTNYGYTF. CDR3 DNA: TGTGCCAGCAGTTTATCTTTCACTAACTATGGCTACACCTTC.

This clone was seen a handful of times. CDR3 region: CSVVFRDKSAGELFF. CDR3 sequence (DNA): TGCAGCGTTGTCTTTCGGGACAAGTCCGCTGGGGAGCTGTTTTTT. V gene TRBV29-1 combines with J gene TRBJ2-2, with D perhaps TRBD1 (6 bases). Trimming removed 4 bases at V and 8 bases at J, with 20 bases between. Germline values: CDR1 SQVTM, CDR2 ANQGSEA. The CDR3 has 15 amino acids.

The J gene is TRBJ1-4, the V gene TRBV4-3; TRBD1 matches 7 bases. The J segment lost 10 bases and the V segment lost 3 bases, leaving 2 bases of the junction unmatched. CDR1 and CDR2 (germline): LGHNA, YSLEER. The CDR3 spans 12 residues. DNA for the CDR3: TGCGCCAGCAGCCATCGGACAGGAAAACTGTTTTTT. It encodes CASSHRTGKLFF.

Only a few counts were recorded for this clone. The chain links TRBV27 to TRBJ2-3; the match to TRBD2 covers 15 bases. The CDR3 consists of 17 residues. The germline CDR1 and CDR2 sequences are MNHEY and SMNVEV (reference sequence). The J segment lost 6 bases and the V segment lost 5 bases, leaving 9 bases of the junction unmatched. The CDR3 DNA is TGTGCCAGCAGTCCATACCGGACTAGCGGGGGGGTGGATACGCAGTATTTT. Translating it yields CASSPYRTSGGVDTQYF.

The J gene is TRBJ1-3, the V gene TRBV4-1; no clear D gene. This CDR3 is built from 20 residues. Per the germline V gene, CDR1 is MGHRA and CDR2 is YSYEKL. V gave up 0 bases and J gave up 0 bases, with 21 bases separating them. This CDR3 is CASSQDTHAARAGSGNTIYF. As DNA, the CDR3 is TGCGCCAGCAGCCAAGATACCCACGCGGCGCGAGCCGGCTCTGGAAACACCATATATTTT.

The chain recombines TRBV29-1 with TRBJ2-3; TRBD2 matches 7 bases. The germline CDR1 and CDR2 sequences are SQVTM and ANQGSEA. The CDR3 length is 13 residues. Unmatched junction bases numbered 3, after V lost 1 base and J lost 5 bases. The CDR3 is CSVEVLAVDTQYF. The CDR3 region has the DNA TGCAGCGTTGAAGTTCTAGCGGTAGATACGCAGTATTTT.

This clone was seen a few times. The same CDR3 also results from other DNA sequences found in this sample. The chain joins TRBV20-1 to TRBJ2-1, with a weak D call TRBD2 (6 bases). The germline gives CDR1 DFQATT, CDR2 SNEGSKA (reference sequence). The CDR3 extends over 11 amino acids. V lost 1 base and J 8 bases, leaving 6 bases between the germline ends. The CDR3 loop reads CSARGGDEQFF. The DNA for the CDR3 is TGCAGTGCTAGAGGCGGGGATGAGCAGTTCTTC.

This clone has only a few counts. This sequence joins TRBV5-4 and TRBJ2-5, with D unclear. The CDR3 extends over 15 amino acids. V dropped 0 bases and J dropped 5 bases, with 14 bases sitting between them. Germline lookup yields CDR1 SGHNT and CDR2 YYREEE (reference sequence). The CDR3 is CASSLGLSGGETQYF. CDR3 bases: TGTGCCAGCAGCTTGGGACTTTCGGGTGGGGAGACCCAGTACTTC.

J is TRBJ1-1 and V is TRBV7-9, with D tentatively TRBD1 (6 bases). The V end lost 6 bases, the J end lost 3 bases, and 17 bases lay between the germline ends. Germline CDR1 reads SEHNR; CDR2 reads FQNEAQ (reference sequence). The CDR3 covers 15 residues. In DNA, the CDR3 is TGTGCCAGCAGGTCCCCTCAGGGGATGTACACTGAAGCTTTCTTT. It yields the protein CASRSPQGMYTEAFF.

The rearrangement links TRBV11-2 to TRBJ2-7; 7 positions agree with TRBD1. The V gene end was trimmed by 3 bases and the J gene end by 6 bases; junction bases not matched to a gene: 8. The CDR3 length is 14 residues. Germline CDR1 reads SGHAT; CDR2 reads FQNNGV. The CDR3 sequence: CASSFGTEYGEQYF. The CDR3 region has the DNA TGTGCCAGCAGCTTCGGGACAGAATATGGCGAGCAGTACTTC. Drawing the rest from reference TRBV11-2 and TRBJ2-7, the complete variable domain is EAGVAQSPRYKIIEKRQSVAFWCNPISGHATLYWYQQILGQGPKLLIQFQNNGVVDDSQLPKDRFSAERLKGVDSTLKIQPAKLEDSAVYLCASSFGTEYGEQYFGPGTRLTVT.